The rows below give T cell receptor beta chains drawn from one sample of a study of blood T cell repertoires in COVID-19. The assay was immunoSEQ multiplex PCR, and TCRdb's table has in-frame clones only and misses some. The table shows several thousand clones, with around 90% occurring only once. Sequenced input: peripheral blood. The receptors here all came from a man aged 55-75 years with acute or convalescent COVID-19. Each CDR3 is given with its conserved first and last residue. The order of the fields is clone size, D gene, J gene, V gene, CDR3 protein, CDR3 DNA. D genes are given only for firm matches. Size is stated for part of the rows, as once, few or many counts, or as a class when the clone is expanded.

abundance: -
d_gene: TRBD1
j_gene: TRBJ1-4
v_gene: TRBV5-3
CDR3aa: CARSPRGLLEKLFF
CDR3nt: TGTGCCAGAAGCCCCAGGGGGCTTTTGGAAAAACTGTTTTTT

abundance: -
d_gene: TRBD1
j_gene: TRBJ2-2
v_gene: TRBV29-1
CDR3aa: CSVERQGVGTGELFF
CDR3nt: TGCAGCGTTGAGAGACAGGGGGTGGGCACCGGGGAGCTGTTTTTT

abundance: -
d_gene: TRBD2
j_gene: TRBJ2-7
v_gene: TRBV28
CDR3aa: CASTMTSGSPYSYEQYF
CDR3nt: TGTGCCAGCACAATGACTAGCGGGTCACCTTACTCCTACGAGCAGTACTTC

abundance: few
d_gene: TRBD1
j_gene: TRBJ1-2
v_gene: TRBV2
CDR3aa: CASRTGTGYGYTF
CDR3nt: TGTGCCAGCAGAACCGGGACAGGCTATGGCTACACCTTC

abundance: -
d_gene: -
j_gene: TRBJ1-1
v_gene: TRBV6-5
CDR3aa: CASSYSGIMNTEAFF
CDR3nt: TGTGCCAGCAGTTACTCCGGGATTATGAACACTGAAGCTTTCTTT

abundance: -
d_gene: -
j_gene: TRBJ1-2
v_gene: TRBV9
CDR3aa: CASSVGWQATNYGYTF
CDR3nt: TGTGCCAGCAGCGTAGGTTGGCAGGCCACTAACTATGGCTACACCTTC

abundance: -
d_gene: -
j_gene: TRBJ1-6
v_gene: TRBV5-4
CDR3aa: CASSLVESSPLHF
CDR3nt: TGTGCCAGCAGCTTGGTTGAGAGCTCACCCCTCCACTTT

abundance: -
d_gene: TRBD1
j_gene: TRBJ1-3
v_gene: TRBV14
CDR3aa: CASSHTDRASGNTIYF
CDR3nt: TGTGCCAGCAGCCATACCGACAGGGCCTCTGGAAACACCATATATTTT

abundance: -
d_gene: TRBD2
j_gene: TRBJ2-2
v_gene: TRBV5-1
CDR3aa: CASSLSLAGAGTGELFF
CDR3nt: TGCGCCAGCAGCTTGTCCCTAGCGGGAGCGGGCACCGGGGAGCTGTTTTTT

abundance: -
d_gene: -
j_gene: TRBJ2-3
v_gene: TRBV19
CDR3aa: CASSPPGRRDTQYF
CDR3nt: TGTGCCAGTAGCCCCCCGGGGAGGCGAGATACGCAGTATTTT

abundance: few
d_gene: TRBD2
j_gene: TRBJ2-1
v_gene: TRBV7-2
CDR3aa: CASSGARLAGSYNEQFF
CDR3nt: TGTGCCAGCAGCGGAGCGAGACTAGCGGGTTCCTACAATGAGCAGTTCTTC

abundance: once
d_gene: TRBD2
j_gene: TRBJ2-5
v_gene: TRBV4-3
CDR3aa: CASSQGFSSGGAETQYF
CDR3nt: TGCGCCAGCAGCCAAGGTTTCTCGAGCGGGGGGGCGGAGACCCAGTACTTC

abundance: few
d_gene: TRBD2
j_gene: TRBJ2-3
v_gene: TRBV3-1/TRBV3-2
CDR3aa: CASSQLAGHTDTQYF
CDR3nt: TGTGCCAGCAGCCAACTAGCGGGACACACAGATACGCAGTATTTT

abundance: -
d_gene: -
j_gene: TRBJ2-1
v_gene: TRBV28
CDR3aa: CASSLARFYEQFF
CDR3nt: TGTGCCAGCAGTTTAGCTAGATTCTATGAGCAGTTCTTC

abundance: once
d_gene: TRBD2
j_gene: TRBJ2-5
v_gene: TRBV7-2
CDR3aa: CASTRGAQNRETQYF
CDR3nt: TGTGCCAGCACGCGGGGGGCCCAAAATCGGGAGACCCAGTACTTC

abundance: -
d_gene: TRBD1
j_gene: TRBJ2-7
v_gene: TRBV7-8
CDR3aa: CATSPWTGSSYEQYF
CDR3nt: TGTGCCACCTCCCCTTGGACAGGGAGCTCCTACGAGCAGTACTTC

abundance: -
d_gene: TRBD1
j_gene: TRBJ2-3
v_gene: TRBV11-2
CDR3aa: CASSSNRGTTDTQYF
CDR3nt: TGTGCCAGCAGCTCAAACAGGGGCACCACAGATACGCAGTATTTT

abundance: -
d_gene: -
j_gene: TRBJ2-7
v_gene: TRBV19
CDR3aa: CASGTGYTYEQYF
CDR3nt: TGTGCCAGTGGCACAGGGTATACCTACGAGCAGTACTTC

abundance: few
d_gene: TRBD2
j_gene: TRBJ2-3
v_gene: TRBV6-4
CDR3aa: CASSTTSGGTDTQYF
CDR3nt: TGTGCCAGCAGTACGACTAGCGGGGGCACAGATACGCAGTATTTT

abundance: -
d_gene: -
j_gene: TRBJ1-6
v_gene: TRBV5-5
CDR3aa: CASSYNPDSPLHF
CDR3nt: TGTGCCAGCAGCTATAATCCGGATTCACCCCTCCACTTT

abundance: -
d_gene: TRBD1
j_gene: TRBJ2-1
v_gene: TRBV5-5
CDR3aa: CASSLGQGYNEQFF
CDR3nt: TGTGCCAGCAGCTTGGGACAGGGGTACAATGAGCAGTTCTTC

abundance: -
d_gene: -
j_gene: TRBJ2-3
v_gene: TRBV30
CDR3aa: CAWSNKGTDTQYF
CDR3nt: TGTGCCTGGAGCAACAAGGGGACAGATACGCAGTATTTT

abundance: -
d_gene: TRBD1
j_gene: TRBJ1-5
v_gene: TRBV6-5
CDR3aa: CASRQGDQPQHF
CDR3nt: TGTGCCAGTAGACAGGGAGACCAGCCCCAGCATTTT

abundance: -
d_gene: TRBD2
j_gene: TRBJ2-3
v_gene: TRBV18
CDR3aa: CASSPLAGGDFGGTDTQYF
CDR3nt: TGTGCCAGCTCACCACTAGCGGGAGGGGATTTTGGAGGCACAGATACGCAGTATTTT

abundance: -
d_gene: -
j_gene: TRBJ1-1
v_gene: TRBV27
CDR3aa: CASRRGGVNTEAFF
CDR3nt: TGTGCCAGCAGACGAGGGGGAGTGAACACTGAAGCTTTCTTT

abundance: -
d_gene: TRBD1
j_gene: TRBJ2-5
v_gene: TRBV6-5
CDR3aa: CASRGDRVPQETQYF
CDR3nt: TGTGCCAGCAGGGGGGACAGGGTCCCCCAAGAGACCCAGTACTTC

abundance: -
d_gene: TRBD1
j_gene: TRBJ2-2
v_gene: TRBV6-1
CDR3aa: CASSEVRTGSTGELFF
CDR3nt: TGTGCCAGCAGTGAAGTTAGGACAGGTTCCACCGGGGAGCTGTTTTTT

abundance: once
d_gene: TRBD2
j_gene: TRBJ2-5
v_gene: TRBV28
CDR3aa: CASSGFQETQYF
CDR3nt: TGTGCCAGTAGCGGGTTCCAAGAGACCCAGTACTTC

abundance: -
d_gene: TRBD2
j_gene: TRBJ2-7
v_gene: TRBV6-5
CDR3aa: CASSYSPGAGYEQYF
CDR3nt: TGTGCCAGCAGTTACTCGCCGGGAGCGGGATACGAGCAGTACTTC

abundance: -
d_gene: -
j_gene: TRBJ1-1
v_gene: TRBV3-1/TRBV3-2
CDR3aa: CASSQGKGLRARRAFF
CDR3nt: TGTGCCAGCAGCCAAGGGAAGGGGCTCCGGGCCCGGCGAGCTTTCTTT

abundance: few
d_gene: TRBD2
j_gene: TRBJ2-3
v_gene: TRBV7-6
CDR3aa: CATLAGGTDTQYF
CDR3nt: TGTGCAACTTTAGCGGGGGGAACGGATACGCAGTATTTT

abundance: -
d_gene: TRBD1
j_gene: TRBJ1-6
v_gene: TRBV28
CDR3aa: CASSGGTGSNSPLHF
CDR3nt: TGTGCCAGCTCCGGCGGGACAGGGTCTAATTCACCCCTCCACTTT

abundance: -
d_gene: TRBD1
j_gene: TRBJ2-1
v_gene: TRBV6-6
CDR3aa: CASSYSDRGNEQFF
CDR3nt: TGTGCCAGCAGTTACTCGGACAGGGGTAATGAGCAGTTCTTC

abundance: -
d_gene: -
j_gene: TRBJ1-2
v_gene: TRBV5-6
CDR3aa: CASSLVEGASGYTF
CDR3nt: TGTGCCAGCAGCTTGGTGGAAGGAGCGTCCGGCTACACCTTC